This T cell receptor (beta chain) was observed in a study of identical twins. Study outcomes and limitations: Monozygotic twins shared more out-of-frame TCR alpha than recombination models predicted.

This clonotype came up a few times. Its target is unknown. V was clipped by 5 bases and J by 3 bases, with 14 bases between them. The CDR3 spans 14 residues. The germline V gene encodes CDR1 SQVTM and CDR2 ANQGSEA. Template switching created a universal primer site, and the cDNA included unique molecular identifiers. TCRdb re-called the 5' RACE reads with MiXCR, one entry per CDR3 protein. The repertoire has about 530,000 distinct CDR3 sequences, 20% to 25% of them found once; the top ten carry 0.4% to 0.6%. The sample was also reused in another study, on yellow fever vaccine responses in identical twins.

The chain joins TRBV29-1 to TRBJ2-1; D ambiguous. The sample was CD4+ T cells sorted from blood. The TCR was taken from a woman aged 18-29 years in good health. The CDR3 sequence: CSVSPGQIYNEQFF. The CDR3 coding sequence is TGCAGCGTTTCGCCCGGGCAGATCTACAATGAGCAGTTCTTC.